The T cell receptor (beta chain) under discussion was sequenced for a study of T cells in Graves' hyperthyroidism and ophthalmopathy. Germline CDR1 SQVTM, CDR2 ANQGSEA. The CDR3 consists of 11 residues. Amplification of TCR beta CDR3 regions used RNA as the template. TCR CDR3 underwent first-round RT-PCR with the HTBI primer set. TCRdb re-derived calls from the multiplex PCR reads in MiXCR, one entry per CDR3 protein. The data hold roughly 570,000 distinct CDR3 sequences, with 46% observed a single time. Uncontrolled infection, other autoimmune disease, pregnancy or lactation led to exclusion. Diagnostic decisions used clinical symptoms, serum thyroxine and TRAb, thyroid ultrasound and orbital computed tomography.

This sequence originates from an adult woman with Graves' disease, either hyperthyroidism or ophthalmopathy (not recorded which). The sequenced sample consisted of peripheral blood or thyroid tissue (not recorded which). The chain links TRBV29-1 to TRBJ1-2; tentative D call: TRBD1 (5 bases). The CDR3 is CSAERDSGNTF. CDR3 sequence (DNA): TGCAGTGCTGAAAGGGACTCTGGAAACACCTTC. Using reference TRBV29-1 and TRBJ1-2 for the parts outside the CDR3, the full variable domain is SAVISQKPSRDICQRGTSLTIQCQVDSQVTMMFWYRQQPGQSLTLIATANQGSEATYESGFVIDKFPISRPNLTFSTLTVSNMSPEDSSIYLCSAERDSGNTFGSGTRLTVV.